Below, one TCR beta chain is given with its context. This record comes from a study of radiation and T cells in renal cell carcinoma. Profiling relied on immunoSEQ multiplex PCR, and the TCRdb table lists in-frame clones only, not all of them. The sample holds roughly 160,000 clones; about 87% are singletons and the top ten take over 9%. Documented time point: blood 4 weeks post-SBRT, at nephrectomy. Treatment indicated: 15 Gy SBRT to primary tumor, nephrectomy 4 weeks later. The V and J ends lost 3 bases and 0 bases respectively, with 9 bases between them. Germline V gene lookup returns CDR1 SEHNR and CDR2 FQNEAQ (reference sequence). The CDR3 has 14 amino acids.

The rearrangement uses TRBV7-9 and TRBJ2-7; D perhaps matches TRBD1 (6 bases). Source: blood, taken from a patient whose treatment included radiotherapy and nephrectomy. The sequence was obtained from a woman between 45 and 65 years old with renal cell carcinoma. The chain's CDR3 is CASSFPGASYEQYF. CDR3 sequence (DNA): TGTGCCAGCAGCTTCCCAGGGGCCTCCTACGAGCAGTACTTC. The complete variable domain, with remaining parts taken from reference TRBV7-9 and TRBJ2-7, reads DTGVSQNPRHKITKRGQNVTFRCDPISEHNRLYWYRQTLGQGPEFLTYFQNEAQLEKSRLLSDRFSAERPKGSFSTLEIQRTEQGDSAMYLCASSFPGASYEQYFGPGTRLTVT.